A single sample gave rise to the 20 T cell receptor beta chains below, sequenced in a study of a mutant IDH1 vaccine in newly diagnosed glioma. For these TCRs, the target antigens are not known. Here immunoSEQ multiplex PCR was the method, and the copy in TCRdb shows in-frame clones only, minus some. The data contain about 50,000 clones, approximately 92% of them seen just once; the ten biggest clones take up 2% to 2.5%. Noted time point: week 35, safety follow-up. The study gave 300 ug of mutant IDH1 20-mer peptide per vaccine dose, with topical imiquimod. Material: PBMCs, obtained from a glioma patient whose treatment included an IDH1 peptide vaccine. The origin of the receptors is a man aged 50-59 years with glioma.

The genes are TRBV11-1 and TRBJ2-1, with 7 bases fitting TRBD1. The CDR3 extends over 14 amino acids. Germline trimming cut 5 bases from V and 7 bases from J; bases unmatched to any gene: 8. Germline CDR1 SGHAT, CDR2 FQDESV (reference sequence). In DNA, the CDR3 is TGTGCCAGCAGCCCAGACAGGGTGATAAATGAGCAGTTCTTC. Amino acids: CASSPDRVINEQFF.

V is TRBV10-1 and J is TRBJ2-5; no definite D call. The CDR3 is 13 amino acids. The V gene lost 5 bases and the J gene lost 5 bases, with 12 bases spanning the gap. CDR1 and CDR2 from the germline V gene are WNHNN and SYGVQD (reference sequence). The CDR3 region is CASSLRVGETQYF. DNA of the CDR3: TGCGCCAGCAGTCTCCGGGTCGGGGAGACCCAGTACTTC.

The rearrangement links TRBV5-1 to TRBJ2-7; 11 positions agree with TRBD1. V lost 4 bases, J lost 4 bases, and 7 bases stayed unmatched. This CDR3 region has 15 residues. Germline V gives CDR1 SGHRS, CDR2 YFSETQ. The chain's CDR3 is CASSTGQGGDYEQYF. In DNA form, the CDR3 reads TGCGCCAGCAGCACGGGACAGGGGGGCGATTACGAGCAGTACTTC.

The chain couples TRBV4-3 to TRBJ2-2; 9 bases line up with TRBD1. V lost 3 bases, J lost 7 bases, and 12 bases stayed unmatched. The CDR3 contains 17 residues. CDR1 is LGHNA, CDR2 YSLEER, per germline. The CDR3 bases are TGCGCCAGCAGCCACGCTCCCCCGGGACAGGGTAGCGGGGAGCTGTTTTTT. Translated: CASSHAPPGQGSGELFF.

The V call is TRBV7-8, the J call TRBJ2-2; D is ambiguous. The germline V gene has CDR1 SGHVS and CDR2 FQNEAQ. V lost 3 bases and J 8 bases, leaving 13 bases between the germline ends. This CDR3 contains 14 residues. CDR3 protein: CASSFLGDTGELFF. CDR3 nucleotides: TGTGCCAGCAGCTTCCTAGGTGATACTGGGGAGCTGTTTTTT.

The CDR3 DNA reads as TGCGCCAGCAGCTTGTGGGGTTGGGGGGATGAGCAGTTCTTC. Its translation is CASSLWGWGDEQFF. The rearrangement links TRBV5-1 to TRBJ2-1; possible D gene TRBD2, 6 bases. The V gene's germline CDR1 is SGHRS and CDR2 YFSETQ. The CDR3 loop spans 14 amino acids. V lost 1 base, J lost 8 bases, and 13 bases lay in between.

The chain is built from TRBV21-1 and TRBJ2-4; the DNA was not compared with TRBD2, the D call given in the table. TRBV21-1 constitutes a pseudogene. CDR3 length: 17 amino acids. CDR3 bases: TGTGCCAGCAGCAAAGTGGGGGGGCCCCGCAGCCAAAACATTCAGTACTTC. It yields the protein CASSKVGGPRSQNIQYF.

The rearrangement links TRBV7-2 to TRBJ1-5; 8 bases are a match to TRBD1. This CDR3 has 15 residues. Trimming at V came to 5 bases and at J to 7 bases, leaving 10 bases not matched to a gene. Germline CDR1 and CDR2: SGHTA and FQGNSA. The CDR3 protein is CASSPRTGLGQPQHF. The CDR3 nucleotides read TGTGCCAGCAGCCCAAGGACAGGGCTGGGGCAGCCCCAGCATTTT.

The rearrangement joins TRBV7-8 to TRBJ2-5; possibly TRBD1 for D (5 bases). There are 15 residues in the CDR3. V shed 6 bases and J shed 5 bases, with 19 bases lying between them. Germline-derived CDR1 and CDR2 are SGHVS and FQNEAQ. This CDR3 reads CASRESALRDETQYF. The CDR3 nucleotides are TGTGCCAGCAGGGAAAGTGCCCTCAGGGATGAGACCCAGTACTTC.

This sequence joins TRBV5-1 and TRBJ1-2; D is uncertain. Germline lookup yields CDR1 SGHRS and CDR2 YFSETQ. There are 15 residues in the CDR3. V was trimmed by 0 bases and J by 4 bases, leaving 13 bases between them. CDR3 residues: CASSLVGDPVYGYTF. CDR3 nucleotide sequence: TGCGCCAGCAGCTTGGTGGGCGATCCCGTCTATGGCTACACCTTC.

As DNA, the CDR3 is TGTGCCAGCAGCCACCGGTCAAATAAGGAGAGCCTATACGAGCAGTACTTC. It yields the protein CASSHRSNKESLYEQYF. The chain employs TRBV5-6 and TRBJ2-7; D is ambiguous. The CDR3 covers 17 residues. V dropped 4 bases and J dropped 4 bases, with 24 bases sitting between them. Per germline, CDR1 SGHDT and CDR2 YYEEEE.

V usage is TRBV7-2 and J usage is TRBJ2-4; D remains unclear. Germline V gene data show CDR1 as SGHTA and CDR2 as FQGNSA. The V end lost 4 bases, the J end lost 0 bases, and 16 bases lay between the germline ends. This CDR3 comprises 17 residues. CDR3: CASSSTYSFLAKNIQYF. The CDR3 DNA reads TGTGCCAGCAGCTCGACCTATAGCTTCTTAGCCAAAAACATTCAGTACTTC.

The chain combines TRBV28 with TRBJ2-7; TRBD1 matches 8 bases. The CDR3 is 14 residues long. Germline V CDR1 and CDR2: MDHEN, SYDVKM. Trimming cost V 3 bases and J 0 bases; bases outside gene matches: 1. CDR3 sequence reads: CASSFGTGSYEQYF. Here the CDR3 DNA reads TGTGCCAGCAGTTTTGGGACAGGCTCCTACGAGCAGTACTTC.

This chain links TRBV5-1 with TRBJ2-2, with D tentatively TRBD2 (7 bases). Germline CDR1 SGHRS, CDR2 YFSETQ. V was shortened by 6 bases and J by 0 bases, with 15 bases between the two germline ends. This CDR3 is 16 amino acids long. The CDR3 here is CASTVGGGSNTGELFF. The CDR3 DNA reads TGCGCCAGCACAGTTGGCGGGGGCTCGAACACCGGGGAGCTGTTTTTT.

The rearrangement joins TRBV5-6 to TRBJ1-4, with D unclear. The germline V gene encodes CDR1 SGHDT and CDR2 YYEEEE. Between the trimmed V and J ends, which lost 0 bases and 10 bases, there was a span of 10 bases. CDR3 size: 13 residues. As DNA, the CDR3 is TGTGCCAGCAGCTTGGGGCTCCAAACAAAACTGTTTTTT. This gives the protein CASSLGLQTKLFF.

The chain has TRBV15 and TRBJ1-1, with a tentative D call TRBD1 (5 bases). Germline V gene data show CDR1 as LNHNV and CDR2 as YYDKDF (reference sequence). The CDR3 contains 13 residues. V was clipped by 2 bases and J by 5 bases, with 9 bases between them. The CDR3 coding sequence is TGTGCCACCAGCAGACAGGGTCGAACTGAAGCTTTCTTT. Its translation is CATSRQGRTEAFF.

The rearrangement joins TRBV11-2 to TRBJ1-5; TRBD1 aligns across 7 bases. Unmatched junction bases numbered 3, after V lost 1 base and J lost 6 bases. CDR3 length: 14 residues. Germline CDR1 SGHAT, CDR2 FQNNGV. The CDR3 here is CASSLGQGVQPQHF. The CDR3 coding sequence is TGTGCCAGCAGCTTAGGACAGGGTGTTCAGCCCCAGCATTTT.

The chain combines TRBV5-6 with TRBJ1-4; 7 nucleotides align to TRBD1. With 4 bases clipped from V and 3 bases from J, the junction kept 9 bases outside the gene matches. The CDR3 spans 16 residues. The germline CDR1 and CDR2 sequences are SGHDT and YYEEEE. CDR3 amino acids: CASSRLRGRANEKLFF. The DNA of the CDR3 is TGTGCCAGCAGCCGGCTTAGGGGGCGGGCTAATGAAAAACTGTTTTTT.

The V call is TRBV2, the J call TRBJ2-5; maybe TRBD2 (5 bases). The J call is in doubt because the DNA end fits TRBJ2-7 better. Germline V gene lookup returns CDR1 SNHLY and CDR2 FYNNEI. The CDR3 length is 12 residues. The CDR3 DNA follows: TGTGCCAGCAGGCCGGGGTTGAGCGAGCAGTACTTC. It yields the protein CASRPGLSEQYF.

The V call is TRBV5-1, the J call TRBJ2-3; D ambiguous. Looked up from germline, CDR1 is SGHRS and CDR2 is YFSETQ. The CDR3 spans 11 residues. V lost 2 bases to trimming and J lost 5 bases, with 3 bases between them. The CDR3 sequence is CASSLQDTQYF. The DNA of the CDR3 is TGCGCCAGCAGCTTACAAGATACGCAGTATTTT.